Listed below are T cell receptor beta chains from one sample, sequenced in a study of molecular identifiers for immune sequencing clone quantification. Using its own MiXCR run on the PCR reads, TCRdb lists one record per CDR3 protein. The sample consists of about 40,000 distinct CDR3 sequences, approximately 22% of them appearing once. Sequenced sample: naive CD8+ T cells from blood, with Jurkat cell RNA spiked in. The receptors originated from a human donor in good health. Some libraries in this study had Jurkat cell RNA spiked in. Both conserved end residues are part of each CDR3. The D gene is left open where the match is weak. Clone size appears in some rows only: once, few, many, or a class for an expanded clone.

size: many; V: TRBV5-1; D: NA; J: TRBJ2-1; DNA: TGCGCCAGCACGGTGGGAGTTGGCCACAATGAGCAGTTCTTC; CDR3: CASTVGVGHNEQFF
size: many; V: TRBV5-6; D: NA; J: TRBJ2-6; DNA: TGTGCCAGCAGCTTGTACAGGGATTACTCTGGGGCCAACGTCCTGACTTTC; CDR3: CASSLYRDYSGANVLTF
size: many; V: TRBV7-9; D: TRBD1; J: TRBJ2-3; DNA: TGTGCCAGCAGCTTAGCGGCAGGGGGAAGCACAGATACGCAGTATTTT; CDR3: CASSLAAGGSTDTQYF
size: many; V: TRBV4-1; D: NA; J: TRBJ2-3; DNA: TGCGCCAGCAGCCAATCAGGGGCAGATACGCAGTATTTT; CDR3: CASSQSGADTQYF
size: many; V: TRBV30; D: TRBD2; J: TRBJ2-3; DNA: TGTGCCTGGAGTGTAGACGGGGCGGGGGGGCCAACAGATACGCAGTATTTT; CDR3: CAWSVDGAGGPTDTQYF
size: NA; V: TRBV9; D: NA; J: TRBJ1-2; DNA: TGTGCCAGCAGCTCAGGCCAGGGAGACTATGGCTACACCTTC; CDR3: CASSSGQGDYGYTF
size: many; V: TRBV18; D: NA; J: TRBJ2-3; DNA: TGTGCCAGCTCACCACCCGATTACACAGATACGCAGTATTTT; CDR3: CASSPPDYTDTQYF
size: many; V: TRBV19; D: TRBD2; J: TRBJ2-2; DNA: TGTGCCAGTACCCCGACTAGCGGGAGATACACCGGGGAGCTGTTTTTT; CDR3: CASTPTSGRYTGELFF
size: many; V: TRBV7-8; D: NA; J: TRBJ1-5; DNA: TGTGCCAGCAGCGAAGGGGGGTATAGCAATCAGCCCCAGCATTTT; CDR3: CASSEGGYSNQPQHF
size: few; V: TRBV27; D: NA; J: TRBJ2-7; DNA: TGTGCCAGCAGTCCCCGGGACCGGTCCTACGAGCAGTACTTC; CDR3: CASSPRDRSYEQYF
size: NA; V: TRBV7-9; D: NA; J: TRBJ2-2; DNA: TGTGCCAGTGACATGAGGAACACCGGGGAGCTGTTTTTT; CDR3: CASDMRNTGELFF
size: NA; V: TRBV7-3; D: TRBD2; J: TRBJ2-1; DNA: TGTGCCAGCAGCCCCACTAGCGGGACTTACAATGAGCAGTTCTTC; CDR3: CASSPTSGTYNEQFF
size: many; V: TRBV7-3; D: NA; J: TRBJ2-3; DNA: TGTGCCAGCAGCAGAGGACAAGCCCGCACAGATACGCAGTATTTT; CDR3: CASSRGQARTDTQYF
size: many; V: TRBV7-9; D: TRBD1; J: TRBJ2-7; DNA: TGTGCCAGCAGCTTGACAGGGGGCTACGAGCAGTACTTC; CDR3: CASSLTGGYEQYF
size: many; V: TRBV29-1; D: NA; J: TRBJ1-1; DNA: TGCAGCGTTGCCTCGGGTTGGGGATCCATGAACACTGAAGCTTTCTTT; CDR3: CSVASGWGSMNTEAFF
size: many; V: TRBV9; D: TRBD2; J: TRBJ2-2; DNA: TGTGCCAGCAGCGTAGCGGGGGGAGGCACCGGGGAGCTGTTTTTT; CDR3: CASSVAGGGTGELFF
size: many; V: TRBV27; D: NA; J: TRBJ2-7; DNA: TGTGCCAGCAGTCGGGGGCCCTCCTACGAGCAGTACTTC; CDR3: CASSRGPSYEQYF
size: many; V: TRBV24-1; D: TRBD1; J: TRBJ2-7; DNA: TGTGCCACCAGTGATCCGCGACAGGGGTTACTCGAGCAGTACTTC; CDR3: CATSDPRQGLLEQYF
size: many; V: TRBV7-9; D: NA; J: TRBJ1-4; DNA: TGTGCCAGCAGCCCCGGGGGCGTCACTAATGAAAAACTGTTTTTT; CDR3: CASSPGGVTNEKLFF
size: many; V: TRBV25-1; D: NA; J: TRBJ1-1; DNA: TGTGCCAGCAGTGATAGGGCCCATTCCAACACTGAAGCTTTCTTT; CDR3: CASSDRAHSNTEAFF
size: many; V: TRBV28; D: NA; J: TRBJ2-3; DNA: TGTGCCAGCACCCCCTTCGACGGGATCACAGATACGCAGTATTTT; CDR3: CASTPFDGITDTQYF
size: many; V: TRBV13; D: TRBD1; J: TRBJ1-4; DNA: TGTGCCAGCAGCTTAGGAACAGGGGTCGGTAATGAAAAACTGTTTTTT; CDR3: CASSLGTGVGNEKLFF
size: medium-sized; V: TRBV12-3/TRBV12-4; D: NA; J: TRBJ2-3; DNA: TGTGCCAGCAGTCCGTTTATGGTAGATACGCAGTATTTT; CDR3: CASSPFMVDTQYF
size: many; V: TRBV7-2; D: NA; J: TRBJ1-1; DNA: TGTGCCAGCAGCTTAGCGCAAGGGGCTGAAGCTTTCTTT; CDR3: CASSLAQGAEAFF
size: few; V: TRBV4-3; D: TRBD2; J: TRBJ2-3; DNA: TGCGCCAGCAGCCAAGCTAGCGGGGGACTAGATACGCAGTATTTT; CDR3: CASSQASGGLDTQYF
size: NA; V: TRBV28; D: NA; J: TRBJ2-7; DNA: TGTGCCAGCAGTTTCCCGGGGGCAGCCGACGAGCAGTACTTC; CDR3: CASSFPGAADEQYF
size: NA; V: TRBV5-1; D: NA; J: TRBJ1-1; DNA: TGCGCCAGCAGCTTGGACAAGGGGATTACTGAAGCTCTCTTT; CDR3: CASSLDKGITEALF
size: NA; V: TRBV4-1; D: NA; J: TRBJ2-6; DNA: TGCGCCAGCAGCCAAGGGGGGCCAGCCTGGGCCAACGTCCTGACTTTC; CDR3: CASSQGGPAWANVLTF
size: many; V: TRBV11-2; D: NA; J: TRBJ2-7; DNA: TGTGCCAGCAGCTTAAGTACCCAGTCCTACGAGCAGTACTTC; CDR3: CASSLSTQSYEQYF
size: NA; V: TRBV19; D: NA; J: TRBJ2-1; DNA: TGTGCCAGTAGTATCAACAACTACAATGAGCAGTTCTTC; CDR3: CASSINNYNEQFF
size: few; V: TRBV3-1; D: TRBD2; J: TRBJ2-1; DNA: TGTGCCAGCAGCCAAGAAGGACTAGCGGGAGTGAGCTACAATGAGCAGTTCTTC; CDR3: CASSQEGLAGVSYNEQFF
size: medium-sized; V: TRBV6-5; D: NA; J: TRBJ2-3; DNA: TGTGCCAGCATTCTAGCAGATACGCAGTATTTT; CDR3: CASILADTQYF
size: many; V: TRBV28; D: TRBD2; J: TRBJ2-7; DNA: TGTGCCAGCAGTACCGAACTAGCGGATCCCTACGAGCAGTACTTC; CDR3: CASSTELADPYEQYF
size: many; V: TRBV7-9; D: NA; J: TRBJ2-1; DNA: TGTGCCAGCAGCGCAAGAGGGGATGAGCAGTTCTTC; CDR3: CASSARGDEQFF
size: NA; V: TRBV19; D: NA; J: TRBJ2-3; DNA: TGTGCCAGTAGTATAATGGCAGATACGCAGTATTTT; CDR3: CASSIMADTQYF
size: NA; V: TRBV5-6; D: NA; J: TRBJ2-1; DNA: TGTGCCAGCACCGCCCGTACTAGCCCCTACAATGAGCAGTTCTTC; CDR3: CASTARTSPYNEQFF
size: few; V: TRBV2; D: TRBD1; J: TRBJ2-5; DNA: TGTGCCATTCAAGGGGGACAGATCCAAGAGACCCAGTACTTC; CDR3: CAIQGGQIQETQYF
size: many; V: TRBV2; D: NA; J: TRBJ2-1; DNA: TGTGCCAGCAGTGGGGAAGTGGCGGTTTTGGATGAGCAGTTCTTC; CDR3: CASSGEVAVLDEQFF
size: NA; V: TRBV10-3; D: NA; J: TRBJ1-6; DNA: TGTGCCATCAGTGACACCAGATTTGGATCCTATAATTCACCCCTCCACTTT; CDR3: CAISDTRFGSYNSPLHF
size: many; V: TRBV2; D: TRBD1; J: TRBJ1-5; DNA: TGTGCCAGCAGAGGGGACAGCGCGCGCAATCAGCCCCAGCATTTT; CDR3: CASRGDSARNQPQHF